The 27 T cell receptor beta chains below were found in one sample sequenced in a study of blood T cell repertoires in COVID-19. Data came from immunoSEQ multiplex PCR; TCRdb stores just in-frame clones and leaves some out. This table holds 95,000 to 130,000 clones, approximately 80% found once. Sequencing used peripheral blood. These TCRs come from a man in his 70s with active or convalescent COVID-19.

This chain joins TRBV7-3 and TRBJ1-1; 9 nucleotides line up with TRBD1. The CDR3 contains 13 residues. Germline V CDR1 and CDR2: SGHTA, FQGTGA. V lost 4 bases to trimming and J lost 5 bases; unmatched junction nucleotides: 2. The CDR3 bases are TGTGCCAGCAGCTGGACAGGGGAAACTGAAGCTTTCTTT. Protein product: CASSWTGETEAFF. Full variable domain (missing parts from reference TRBV7-3 and TRBJ1-1): GAGVSQTPSNKVTEKGKYVELRCDPISGHTALYWYRQSLGQGPEFLIYFQGTGAADDSGLPNDRFFAVRPEGSVSTLKIQRTERGDSAVYLCASSWTGETEAFFGQGTRLTVV.

The rearrangement joins TRBV6-2 or TRBV6-3 to TRBJ2-6; a possible D gene is TRBD1 (6 bases). CDR1 is MNHEY, CDR2 SVGEGT, per germline. CDR3 length: 15 residues. V was cut by 5 bases and J by 4 bases, with 12 bases left in between. The CDR3 nucleotides are TGTGCCAGCAGTCAACAGGGAGCCGGGGCCAACGTCCTGACTTTC. Protein sequence: CASSQQGAGANVLTF.

The J gene is TRBJ2-5, the V gene TRBV5-1; 7 nucleotides match TRBD2. The V gene end was trimmed by 4 bases and the J gene end by 5 bases; junction bases not matched to a gene: 8. The germline V gene has CDR1 SGHRS and CDR2 YFSETQ. The CDR3 has 14 residues. The CDR3: CASSPTGGVETQYF. The DNA of the CDR3 is TGCGCCAGCAGCCCGACGGGGGGAGTGGAGACCCAGTACTTC.

The chain joins TRBV18 to TRBJ2-7; 9 bases align to TRBD1. The CDR3 loop spans 16 amino acids. CDR1 is KGHSH, CDR2 LQKENI, per germline. V dropped 3 bases and J dropped 1; count of bases not matched to a gene: 7. The CDR3 loop reads CASSPIGTGISYEQYF. The CDR3 coding sequence is TGTGCCAGCTCACCGATAGGGACAGGGATATCCTACGAGCAGTACTTC.

Comment on this clone: The junction does not match germline at one end; this may be a read error. The chain has TRBV7-7 and TRBJ2-3, with 10 nucleotides matching TRBD2. CDR1 and CDR2 (germline): SSHAT, FNYEAQ (reference sequence). This CDR3 has 16 residues. The CDR3 coding sequence is TGTGCTAGCAGCTCGGGTAGCGGGGGGACCACAGATACGCAGTATTTT. Translated: CASSSGSGGTTDTQYF.

The chain uses TRBV11-2 and TRBJ1-2, with 9 bases fitting TRBD1. There are 14 residues in the CDR3. CDR1 and CDR2 from the germline V gene are SGHAT and FQNNGV. V shed 5 bases and J 8 bases; nucleotides not matched to a gene: 9. The DNA of the CDR3 is TGTGCCAGCAGCCCTCAACAGGGGGCTGGCGGCTACACCTTC. Its protein product is CASSPQQGAGGYTF. The variable domain in full, completed from reference TRBV11-2 and TRBJ1-2, reads EAGVAQSPRYKIIEKRQSVAFWCNPISGHATLYWYQQILGQGPKLLIQFQNNGVVDDSQLPKDRFSAERLKGVDSTLKIQPAKLEDSAVYLCASSPQQGAGGYTFGSGTRLTVV.

CDR3 nucleotides: TGTGCCAGCAGCGAAGGACAGAGAAACACCATATATTTT. This encodes CASSEGQRNTIYF. The J gene is TRBJ1-3, the V gene TRBV3-1 (or the pseudogene TRBV3-2), with D perhaps TRBD1 (6 bases). Trimming pared 5 bases from V and 5 bases from J, leaving 10 bases between. In germline, CDR1 is LGHDT, CDR2 YNNKEL (reference sequence). CDR3 length: 13 residues.

This sequence joins TRBV9 and TRBJ1-2, with D perhaps TRBD1 (6 bases). V lost 0 bases, J lost 4 bases, and 13 bases lay in between. CDR1 SGDLS and CDR2 YYNGEE come from the germline V gene. The CDR3 runs 15 residues. The CDR3, as DNA: TGTGCCAGCAGCGTAGAGGGGGGAGGGATCTATGGCTACACCTTC. Translated, it gives CASSVEGGGIYGYTF. The variable domain in full, completed from reference TRBV9 and TRBJ1-2, reads DSGVTQTPKHLITATGQRVTLRCSPRSGDLSVYWYQQSLDQGLQFLIQYYNGEERAKGNILERFSAQQFPDLHSELNLSSLELGDSALYFCASSVEGGGIYGYTFGSGTRLTVV.

This chain connects TRBV7-8 to TRBJ1-2; TRBD1 matches at 10 bases. The CDR3 has 14 residues. Trimming removed 5 bases from V and 2 bases from J; junction bases left unmatched: 2. The germline gives CDR1 SGHVS, CDR2 FQNEAQ. DNA for the CDR3: TGTGCCAGCAGCCCGGGACAGGGGAACTATGGCTACACCTTC. Protein: CASSPGQGNYGYTF.

CDR3 coding DNA: TGTGCCAGCAGCCAAGGTCCGGGAAGCTCCTACGAGCAGTACTTC. This gives the protein CASSQGPGSSYEQYF. The chain joins TRBV3-1 (or the pseudogene TRBV3-2) to TRBJ2-7; perhaps TRBD2 as D (5 bases). Between the trimmed V and J ends, which lost 1 base and 0 bases, there was a span of 10 bases. The germline V gene has CDR1 LGHDT and CDR2 YNNKEL (reference sequence). The CDR3 has 15 amino acids.

This rearrangement joins TRBV6-2 or TRBV6-3 to TRBJ1-1, with 8 bases matching TRBD1. The CDR3 covers 12 residues. Germline assignment: CDR1 MNHEY and CDR2 SVGEGT. V trimming: 6 bases; J trimming: 10 bases; junction bases outside the gene matches: 7. The CDR3 sequence: CASSRTGRRAFF. CDR3 bases: TGTGCCAGCAGCCGGACAGGGCGAAGAGCTTTCTTT.

The chain employs TRBV9 and TRBJ1-1, with a tentative D call TRBD1 (5 bases). The CDR3 totals 13 residues. Germline CDR1 and CDR2: SGDLS and YYNGEE. The V gene lost 0 bases and the J gene lost 8 bases, with 11 bases spanning the gap. CDR3 loop: CASSVALGGEAFF. CDR3 DNA sequence: TGTGCCAGCAGCGTAGCTCTGGGGGGAGAAGCTTTCTTT.

This clone was seen only once. V gene TRBV5-1 combines with J gene TRBJ2-3; possible D gene TRBD1, 5 bases. V lost 4 bases and J 0 bases, leaving 12 bases between the germline ends. CDR3 length: 15 amino acids. Germline-derived CDR1 and CDR2 are SGHRS and YFSETQ. CDR3 nucleotide sequence: TGCGCCAGCAGCGGGTGGGGCGGAAGCACAGATACGCAGTATTTT. Encoded protein: CASSGWGGSTDTQYF.

The rearrangement joins TRBV7-9 to TRBJ2-7; D is perhaps TRBD1 (5 bases). The CDR3 is 14 residues long. Trimming stripped 2 bases from V and 2 bases from J, with 10 bases between. CDR1 is SEHNR and CDR2 is FQNEAQ in the germline V gene (reference sequence). CDR3 DNA sequence: TGTGCCAGCAGCTTAACAGGTCCTCCCTACGAGCAGTACTTC. Protein sequence: CASSLTGPPYEQYF.

This CDR3 is CASSAPYGYTF. The CDR3 DNA follows: TGTGCCAGCAGCGCCCCTTATGGCTACACCTTC. J is TRBJ1-2 and V is TRBV9; D is uncertain. The length of the CDR3 is 11 residues. V was shortened by 3 bases and J by 5 bases, with 5 bases between the two germline ends. The germline gives CDR1 SGDLS, CDR2 YYNGEE. Looking up the rest from reference TRBV9 and TRBJ1-2 gives the full variable domain: DSGVTQTPKHLITATGQRVTLRCSPRSGDLSVYWYQQSLDQGLQFLIQYYNGEERAKGNILERFSAQQFPDLHSELNLSSLELGDSALYFCASSAPYGYTFGSGTRLTVV.

The chain has TRBV27 and TRBJ2-2, with 8 nucleotides matching TRBD2. CDR3 size: 15 residues. Trimming removed 3 bases from V and 6 bases from J; junction bases left unmatched: 6. Germline values: CDR1 MNHEY, CDR2 SMNVEV (reference sequence). The CDR3 bases are TGTGCCAGCAGTTTCAGACCGGGGGGGCCCGGGGAGCTGTTTTTT. Translation gives CASSFRPGGPGELFF.

This chain joins TRBV5-1 and TRBJ1-2, with 7 positions matching TRBD1. The V gene end was trimmed by 0 bases and the J gene end by 4 bases; junction bases not matched to a gene: 6. Looked up from germline, CDR1 is SGHRS and CDR2 is YFSETQ. The CDR3 is 15 residues long. The CDR3 sequence is CASSLEAGGPYGYTF. As DNA, the CDR3 is TGCGCCAGCAGCTTGGAGGCAGGGGGGCCCTATGGCTACACCTTC.

The rearrangement uses TRBV2 and TRBJ1-2, with TRBD1 as a possible D gene (6 bases). CDR1 and CDR2 from the germline V gene are SNHLY and FYNNEI. The CDR3 covers 14 residues. Deletions cut 1 base from V and 1 base from J, with 7 bases between. The DNA of the CDR3 is TGTGCCAGCAGTGAAGGACAGGTTAACTATGGCTACACCTTC. The encoded protein is CASSEGQVNYGYTF.

The chain employs TRBV7-3 and TRBJ1-1; D is undetermined. This CDR3 has 14 residues. The germline V gene encodes CDR1 SGHTA and CDR2 FQGTGA. With 5 bases removed from V and 4 bases from J, the gap between germline ends came to 14 bases. CDR3 region: CASSPTLQSTEAFF. The DNA for the CDR3 is TGTGCCAGCAGCCCAACCCTACAGAGCACTGAAGCTTTCTTT.

The chain recombines TRBV18 with TRBJ2-7; possible D gene TRBD2, 5 bases. The CDR3 is made up of 14 amino acids. Per germline, CDR1 KGHSH and CDR2 LQKENI. V shed 2 bases and J shed 2 bases, with 10 bases lying between them. The CDR3 spells CASSPAGKPYEQYF. The DNA for the CDR3 is TGTGCCAGCTCACCAGCGGGCAAACCCTACGAGCAGTACTTC.

The CDR3 sequence is CASSWDRSSGYTF. The CDR3 DNA is TGTGCCAGCAGCTGGGACAGGTCTAGTGGCTACACCTTC. This chain joins TRBV12-3 or TRBV12-4 and TRBJ1-2; 8 bases are shared with TRBD1. The V and J ends lost 6 bases and 7 bases, in that order; junction bases with no gene match: 7. CDR3 size: 13 residues.

The chain employs TRBV25-1 and TRBJ2-5, with 12 bases matching TRBD2. CDR1 and CDR2 (germline): MGHDK, SYGVNS. This CDR3 comprises 18 residues. V lost 3 bases to trimming and J lost 2 bases; unmatched junction nucleotides: 10. In nucleotides, the CDR3 is TGTGCCAGCAGTGATAGGCTAGCGGGGGGGTTCGTACAAGAGACCCAGTACTTC. Translated: CASSDRLAGGFVQETQYF.

The chain uses TRBV5-1 and TRBJ2-3, with TRBD2 matching 8 bases. This CDR3 is 15 amino acids long. The junction had 5 bases not matched to a gene; V was cut back by 5 bases and J by 0 bases. The germline V gene has CDR1 SGHRS and CDR2 YFSETQ. The CDR3 is CASSSGLASTDTQYF. The DNA for the CDR3 is TGCGCCAGCAGTTCTGGACTAGCTAGCACAGATACGCAGTATTTT.

This sequence joins TRBV11-3 and TRBJ2-5; TRBD2 agrees at 12 bases. V shed 3 bases, J shed 2 bases, and the junction held 1 base outside the gene matches. This CDR3 spans 15 amino acids. Per germline, CDR1 SGHNT and CDR2 YENEEA. The CDR3 protein is CASSFGLAGQETQYF. The CDR3 DNA reads as TGTGCCAGCAGCTTTGGACTAGCGGGGCAAGAGACCCAGTACTTC.

This clone was counted a few times. The rearrangement links TRBV7-9 to TRBJ1-5, with TRBD1 matching over 9 bases. This CDR3 comprises 15 residues. Germline values: CDR1 SEHNR, CDR2 FQNEAQ (reference sequence). The V gene end was trimmed by 5 bases and the J gene end by 5 bases; junction bases not matched to a gene: 7. The CDR3 DNA is TGTGCCAGCAGCCCTAGGACAGGGGCCGATCAGCCCCAGCATTTT. Translating it yields CASSPRTGADQPQHF.

The chain employs TRBV7-2 and TRBJ1-2; possibly TRBD1 for D (5 bases). Trimming pared 4 bases from V and 3 bases from J, leaving 24 bases between. In germline, CDR1 is SGHTA, CDR2 FQGNSA. The CDR3 runs 18 residues. Here the CDR3 reads CASSSYRTIAGFDYGYTF. The CDR3 nucleotides are TGTGCCAGCAGCTCTTATCGGACCATCGCAGGGTTCGACTATGGCTACACCTTC. Filled out from reference TRBV7-2 and TRBJ1-2, the complete variable domain reads GAGVSQSPSNKVTEKGKDVELRCDPISGHTALYWYRQSLGQGLEFLIYFQGNSAPDKSGLPSDRFSAERTGGSVSTLTIQRTQQEDSAVYLCASSSYRTIAGFDYGYTFGSGTRLTVV.

The V and J genes are TRBV28 and TRBJ1-1; possibly TRBD1 for D (5 bases). The V end lost 8 bases, the J end lost 5 bases, and 18 bases lay between the germline ends. The CDR3 has 14 residues. Germline V gives CDR1 MDHEN, CDR2 SYDVKM. The DNA of the CDR3 is TGTGCCAGCCCTCCAGACCTGGGGGGTACTGAAGCTTTCTTT. It encodes CASPPDLGGTEAFF.